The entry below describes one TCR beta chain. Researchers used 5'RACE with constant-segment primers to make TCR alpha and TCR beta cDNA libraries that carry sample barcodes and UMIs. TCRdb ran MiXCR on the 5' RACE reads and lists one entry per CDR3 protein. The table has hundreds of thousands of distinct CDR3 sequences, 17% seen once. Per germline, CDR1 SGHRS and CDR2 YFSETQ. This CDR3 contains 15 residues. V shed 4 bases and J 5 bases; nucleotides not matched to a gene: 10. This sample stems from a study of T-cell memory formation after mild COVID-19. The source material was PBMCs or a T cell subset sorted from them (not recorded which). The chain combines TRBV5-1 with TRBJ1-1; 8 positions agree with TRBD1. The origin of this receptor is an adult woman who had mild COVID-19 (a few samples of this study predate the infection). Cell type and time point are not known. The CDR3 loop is CASSPRQGSVTEAFF. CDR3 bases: TGCGCCAGCAGCCCGAGACAGGGGTCCGTGACTGAAGCTTTCTTT.